This TCR beta chain was recorded in a study of T cell changes during pregnancy in multiple sclerosis. The protocol was immunoSEQ multiplex PCR, while the TCRdb copy is restricted to in-frame clones and leaves out a portion. This sample has approximately 66,000 clones, with roughly 92% found just once. J gave up 5 bases and V 3 bases, and 4 bases lay outside the gene matches. This CDR3 has 14 residues. Germline V gives CDR1 LNHDA, CDR2 SQIVND (reference sequence). This clonotype was obtained from a female donor in good health, enrolled as a control in a pregnancy study. Sequences were derived from peripheral blood, sampled in the third trimester of pregnancy. The J gene is TRBJ2-7, the V gene TRBV19; 10 bases map to TRBD1. CDR3 bases: TGTGCCAGTAGTATCAAGGGACAGGGGAACGAGCAGTACTTC. Its translation is CASSIKGQGNEQYF.